This TCR beta chain originates from a study of neurological immune-mediated disorders. Overall study findings and caveats: A possible signature was seen in one related-CDR3 cluster, into which phylogenetic grouping placed the repertoires of 18 of 34 multiple sclerosis patients. HTLV-1-associated myelopathy led in TCR clonal expansion, while multiple sclerosis ranked lowest, below healthy controls. For the multiple sclerosis repertoire cluster, no association with any clinical or MRI feature was found.

This clonotype was recorded at least ten times. Its antigen remains unidentified. Regarding time point: longitudinal time-point 2. The cDNA was produced through 5'RACE with 10-nucleotide random UMIs. One entry per CDR3 protein results from TCRdb running MiXCR on the 5' RACE reads. The data contain about 80,000 distinct CDR3 sequences, around 6% of them singletons. CDR3 length: 15 amino acids. The germline V gene encodes CDR1 SEHNR and CDR2 FQNEAQ (reference sequence). The V and J ends lost 1 base and 8 bases, in that order; junction bases with no gene match: 7. The receptor comes from a woman in her sixties with multiple sclerosis. The sample comprised PBMCs. The V gene is TRBV7-9, the J gene TRBJ1-4; 7 positions agree with TRBD1. In DNA form, the CDR3 reads TGTGCCAGCAGCTTAGACGCCGGGACAGACGAAAAACTGTTTTTT. This codes for CASSLDAGTDEKLFF.